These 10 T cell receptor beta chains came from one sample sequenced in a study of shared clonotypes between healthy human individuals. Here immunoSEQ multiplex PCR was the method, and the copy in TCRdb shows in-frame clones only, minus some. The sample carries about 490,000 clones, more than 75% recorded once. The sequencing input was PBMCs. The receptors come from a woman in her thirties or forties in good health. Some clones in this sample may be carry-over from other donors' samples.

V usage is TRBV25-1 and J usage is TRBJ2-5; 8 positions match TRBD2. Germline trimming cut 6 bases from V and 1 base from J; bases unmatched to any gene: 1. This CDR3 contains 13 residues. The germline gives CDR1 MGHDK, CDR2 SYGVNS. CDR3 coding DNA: TGTGCCAGCAGGAGCGGGGGCCAAGAGACCCAGTACTTC. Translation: CASRSGGQETQYF.

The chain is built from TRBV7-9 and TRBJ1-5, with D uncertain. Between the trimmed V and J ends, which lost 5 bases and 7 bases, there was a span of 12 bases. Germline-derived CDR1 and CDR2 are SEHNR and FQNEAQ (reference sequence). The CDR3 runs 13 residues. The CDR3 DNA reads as TGTGCCAGCAGCCCGACATATGGGCAGCCCCAGCATTTT. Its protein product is CASSPTYGQPQHF.

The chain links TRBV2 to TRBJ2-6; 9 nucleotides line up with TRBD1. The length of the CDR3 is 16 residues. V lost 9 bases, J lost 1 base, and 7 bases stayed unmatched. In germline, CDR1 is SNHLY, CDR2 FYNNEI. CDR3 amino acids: CARLDRGPSGANVLTF. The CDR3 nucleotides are TGTGCCAGGTTGGACAGGGGCCCTTCTGGGGCCAACGTCCTGACTTTC.

The DNA for the CDR3 is TGTGCCAGCACCCCAGGGGGGGACCTGTATAGCAATCAGCCCCAGCATTTT. Its protein product is CASTPGGDLYSNQPQHF. The J gene is TRBJ1-5, the V gene TRBV28, with 7 bases aligning to TRBD1. Germline trimming cut 7 bases from V and 0 bases from J; bases unmatched to any gene: 12. This CDR3 has 17 amino acids. Germline CDR1 reads MDHEN; CDR2 reads SYDVKM. The full variable domain, rest sourced from reference TRBV28 and TRBJ1-5, is DVKVTQSSRYLVKRTGEKVFLECVQDMDHENMFWYRQDPGLGLRLIYFSYDVKMKEKGDIPEGYSVSREKKERFSLILESASTNQTSMYLCASTPGGDLYSNQPQHFGDGTRLSIL.

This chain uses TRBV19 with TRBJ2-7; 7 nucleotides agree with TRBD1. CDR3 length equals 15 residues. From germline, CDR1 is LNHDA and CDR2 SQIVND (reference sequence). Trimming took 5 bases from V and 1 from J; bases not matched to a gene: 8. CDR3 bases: TGTGCCAGTAGTTTGAGACAGGGCTATTCCTACGAGCAGTACTTC. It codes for CASSLRQGYSYEQYF.

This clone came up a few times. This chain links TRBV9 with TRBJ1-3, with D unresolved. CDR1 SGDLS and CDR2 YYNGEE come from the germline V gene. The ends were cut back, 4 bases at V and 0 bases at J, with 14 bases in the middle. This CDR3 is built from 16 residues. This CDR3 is CASSPGMRGSGNTIYF. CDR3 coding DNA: TGTGCCAGCAGCCCCGGGATGCGGGGCTCTGGAAACACCATATATTTT.

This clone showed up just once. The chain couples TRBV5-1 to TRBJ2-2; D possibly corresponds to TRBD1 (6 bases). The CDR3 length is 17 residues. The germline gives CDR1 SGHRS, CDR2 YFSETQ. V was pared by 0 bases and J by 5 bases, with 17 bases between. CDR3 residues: CASSLEGQLFRTGELFF. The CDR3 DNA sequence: TGCGCCAGCAGCTTGGAAGGACAGCTCTTTAGGACCGGGGAGCTGTTTTTT.

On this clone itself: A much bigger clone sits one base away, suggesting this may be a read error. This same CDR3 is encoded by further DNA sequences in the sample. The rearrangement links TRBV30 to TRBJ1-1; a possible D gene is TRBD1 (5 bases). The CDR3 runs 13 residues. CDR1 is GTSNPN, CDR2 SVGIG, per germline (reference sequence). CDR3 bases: TGCGCCTGGAGTATAGACAGTGGGACTGAAGCTTTCTTT. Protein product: CAWSIDSGTEAFF.

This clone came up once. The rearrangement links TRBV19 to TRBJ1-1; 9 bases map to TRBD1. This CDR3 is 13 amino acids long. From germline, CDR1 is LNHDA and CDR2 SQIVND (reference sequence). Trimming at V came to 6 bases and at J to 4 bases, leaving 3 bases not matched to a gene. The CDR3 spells CASRTGGATEAFF. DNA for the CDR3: TGTGCCAGTAGGACAGGGGGTGCCACTGAAGCTTTCTTT.

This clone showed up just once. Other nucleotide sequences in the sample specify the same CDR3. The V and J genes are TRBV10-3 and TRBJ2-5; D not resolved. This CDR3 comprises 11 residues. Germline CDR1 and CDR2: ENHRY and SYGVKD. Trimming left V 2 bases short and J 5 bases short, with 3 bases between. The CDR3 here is CAISEGETQYF. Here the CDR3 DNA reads TGTGCCATCAGTGAGGGGGAGACCCAGTACTTC.